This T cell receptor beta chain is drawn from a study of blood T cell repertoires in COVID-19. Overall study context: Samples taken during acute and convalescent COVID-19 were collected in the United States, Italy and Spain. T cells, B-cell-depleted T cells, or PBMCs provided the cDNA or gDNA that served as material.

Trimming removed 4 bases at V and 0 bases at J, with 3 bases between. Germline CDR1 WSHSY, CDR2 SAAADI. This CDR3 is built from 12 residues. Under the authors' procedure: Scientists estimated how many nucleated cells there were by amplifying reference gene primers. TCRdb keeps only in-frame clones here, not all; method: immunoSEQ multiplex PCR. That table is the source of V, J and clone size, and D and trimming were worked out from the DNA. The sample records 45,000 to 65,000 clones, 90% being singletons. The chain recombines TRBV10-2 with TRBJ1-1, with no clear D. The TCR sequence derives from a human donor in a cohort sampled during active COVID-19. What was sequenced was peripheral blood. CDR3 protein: CASSALNTEAFF. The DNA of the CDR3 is TGCGCCAGCAGTGCTCTGAACACTGAAGCTTTCTTT.